This T cell receptor (beta chain) was profiled in a study of T-cell reconstitution after alpha-beta-depleted transplantation in children. The J segment lost 1 base and the V segment lost 6 bases, leaving 7 bases of the junction unmatched. CDR3 length: 16 residues. Study-level results: Several patients had high TCRbeta diversity at day 60; it came from surviving recipient T cells and thymic progenitors.

At least ten counts were recorded for this clonotype. Its antigen is currently unknown. Preparation of the TCRbeta library used unique molecular identifiers. Via MiXCR, TCRdb re-called the PCR reads, giving one row per CDR3 protein. The sample lists about 600,000 distinct CDR3 sequences, around 13% occurring once. This chain joins TRBV12-3 or TRBV12-4 and TRBJ2-2; TRBD2 matches at 8 bases. Sequencing was performed on PBMCs, mostly from graft donor cells, taken 360 days after TCRalphabeta/CD19-depleted stem cell transplant. The receptor was derived from a male patient younger than 18 who had a stem cell transplant for acute myeloid leukemia, so the T cells may come from the graft donor. The CDR3 bases are TGTGCCAGCAGAGCCGCGAGCGGGGGGAACACCGGGGAGCTGTTTTTT. This sequence encodes CASRAASGGNTGELFF.